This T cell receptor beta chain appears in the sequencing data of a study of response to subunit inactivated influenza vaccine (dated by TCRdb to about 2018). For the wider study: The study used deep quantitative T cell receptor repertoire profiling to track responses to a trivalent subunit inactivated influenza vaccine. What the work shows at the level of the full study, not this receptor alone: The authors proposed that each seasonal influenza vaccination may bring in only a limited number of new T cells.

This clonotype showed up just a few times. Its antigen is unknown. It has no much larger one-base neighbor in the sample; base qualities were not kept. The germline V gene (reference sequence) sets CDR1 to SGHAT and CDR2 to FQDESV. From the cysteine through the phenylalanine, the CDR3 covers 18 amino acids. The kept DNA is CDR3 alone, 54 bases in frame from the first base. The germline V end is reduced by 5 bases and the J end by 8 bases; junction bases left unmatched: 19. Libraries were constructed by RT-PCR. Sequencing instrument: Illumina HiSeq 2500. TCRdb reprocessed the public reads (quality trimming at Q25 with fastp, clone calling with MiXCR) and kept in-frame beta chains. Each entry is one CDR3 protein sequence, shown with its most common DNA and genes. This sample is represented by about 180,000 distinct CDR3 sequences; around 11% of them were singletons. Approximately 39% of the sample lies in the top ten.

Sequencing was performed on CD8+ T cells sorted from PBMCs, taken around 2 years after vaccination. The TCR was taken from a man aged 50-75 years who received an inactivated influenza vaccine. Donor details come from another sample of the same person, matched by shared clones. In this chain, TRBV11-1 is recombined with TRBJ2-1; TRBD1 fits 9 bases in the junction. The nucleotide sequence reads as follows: TGTGCCAGCAGCAAGACCTGGGACAGGGTGGCGATGCGCGATGAGCAGTTCTTC. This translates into CASSKTWDRVAMRDEQFF. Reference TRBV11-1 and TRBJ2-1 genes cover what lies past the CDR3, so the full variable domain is EAEVAQSPRYKITEKSQAVAFWCDPISGHATLYWYRQILGQGPELLVQFQDESVVDDSQLPKDRFSAERLKGVDSTLKIQPAELGDSAMYLCASSKTWDRVAMRDEQFFGPGTRLTVL.